One sample yielded the 23 T cell receptor beta chains listed below, sequenced in a study of response to subunit inactivated influenza vaccine. TCRdb fed the RT-PCR reads into MiXCR, producing one record per CDR3 protein. Of under 550,000 distinct CDR3 sequences listed, less than 7.5% are singletons. The sample here was PBMCs from blood, taken roughly 24 months after vaccination. These TCRs come from a man aged 50 to 69 who received an inactivated influenza vaccine.

The table lists this clonotype with many counts. The rearrangement uses TRBV3-1 and TRBJ2-1; D is undetermined. In germline, CDR1 is LGHDT, CDR2 YNNKEL (reference sequence). This CDR3 comprises 15 residues. V was cut by 0 bases and J by 4 bases, with 10 bases left in between. For the CDR3, the DNA is TGTGCCAGCAGCCAAGACTCCGAACAGTACAATGAGCAGTTCTTC. Translating it yields CASSQDSEQYNEQFF.

This clonotype has a count of ten or more. The chain links TRBV12-3 or TRBV12-4 to TRBJ2-5; D ambiguous. V was trimmed by 6 bases and J by 1 base, leaving 12 bases between them. The CDR3 spans 14 residues. This chain's CDR3 is CASSHGRLQETQYF. CDR3 DNA sequence: TGTGCCAGCAGCCACGGACGGCTCCAAGAGACCCAGTACTTC.

The rearrangement links TRBV3-1 to TRBJ2-1; D tentatively fits TRBD1 or TRBD2 (6 bases each). The germline gives CDR1 LGHDT, CDR2 YNNKEL (reference sequence). This CDR3 is 17 amino acids long. V was shortened by 0 bases and J by 3 bases, with 15 bases between the two germline ends. The CDR3 region is CASSQDTRGVYYNEQFF. CDR3 coding DNA: TGTGCCAGCAGCCAAGATACAAGGGGGGTCTACTACAATGAGCAGTTCTTC.

The chain joins TRBV4-2 to TRBJ2-4; the match to TRBD1 covers 8 bases. This CDR3 region has 17 residues. Unmatched junction bases numbered 9, after V lost 2 bases and J lost 3 bases. The V gene's germline CDR1 is LGHNA and CDR2 YNFKEQ. This chain's CDR3 is CASSQKIQGAGKNIQYF. CDR3 bases: TGTGCCAGCAGCCAAAAGATCCAGGGGGCTGGCAAAAACATTCAGTACTTC.

This clonotype was detected ten times or more. This chain uses TRBV12-3 or TRBV12-4 with TRBJ2-7; 8 nucleotides align to TRBD1. The CDR3 runs 13 residues. The junction had 8 bases not matched to a gene; V was cut back by 8 bases and J by 5 bases. The CDR3 DNA sequence: TGTGCCAGCGCCCAGGGGGCAGGTAACGAGCAGTACTTC. Its translation is CASAQGAGNEQYF.

This clonotype was observed a handful of times. The genes are TRBV7-9 and TRBJ2-3, with no clear D. Germline CDR1 and CDR2: SEHNR and FQNEAQ (reference sequence). The CDR3 extends over 12 amino acids. Trimming took 5 bases from V and 5 from J, leaving 8 bases between them. In DNA form, the CDR3 reads TGTGCCAGCAGCCCGGTTCAAGATACGCAGTATTTT. It specifies CASSPVQDTQYF. The variable domain in full, completed from reference TRBV7-9 and TRBJ2-3, reads DTGVSQNPRHKITKRGQNVTFRCDPISEHNRLYWYRQTLGQGPEFLTYFQNEAQLEKSRLLSDRFSAERPKGSFSTLEIQRTEQGDSAMYLCASSPVQDTQYFGPGTRLTVL.

This chain joins TRBV12-3 or TRBV12-4 and TRBJ1-5, with D perhaps TRBD1 (6 bases). Trimming removed 3 bases from V and 7 bases from J, with 16 bases in between. The CDR3 contains 15 residues. The CDR3 sequence is CASSFRGLAGQPQHF. CDR3 nucleotide sequence: TGTGCCAGCAGTTTCAGGGGACTAGCAGGACAGCCCCAGCATTTT.

This clonotype was seen many times. This chain connects TRBV11-2 to TRBJ2-7; the match to TRBD1 covers 9 bases. The CDR3 contains 14 residues. Germline CDR1 and CDR2: SGHAT and FQNNGV. Trimming took 1 base from V and 7 from J; bases not matched to a gene: 5. The CDR3 bases are TGTGCCAGCAGCTTAGTGGGACAGGGTATAGAGCAGTACTTC. This translates into CASSLVGQGIEQYF.

A word on this clonotype: A much larger clone is a single base away; this may be a read error. V and J are TRBV5-1 and TRBJ2-5; 9 bases map to TRBD1. CDR3 length: 17 amino acids. Germline lookup yields CDR1 SGHRS and CDR2 YFSETQ. The CDR3 spells CASSLGGTGRTQDTQYF. The CDR3 DNA follows: TGCGCCAGCAGCTTGGGAGGGACAGGGAGGACACAAGATACCCAGTACTTC.

This clonotype was seen a few times. The rearrangement links TRBV28 to TRBJ2-7, with D perhaps matching TRBD1 (7 bases). The CDR3 is 16 residues long. V was cut by 1 base and J by 3 bases, with 16 bases left in between. CDR1 and CDR2 from the germline V gene are MDHEN and SYDVKM. CDR3 residues: CASSLFTQGGNYEQYF. The CDR3 region has the DNA TGTGCCAGCAGTTTATTCACGCAGGGGGGAAACTACGAGCAGTACTTC.

This clonotype was counted a few times. This rearrangement joins TRBV24-1 to TRBJ2-1; weak D call: TRBD2 (7 bases). There are 16 residues in the CDR3. Germline CDR1 reads KGHDR; CDR2 reads SFDVKD. V was pared by 7 bases and J by 1 base, with 16 bases between. CDR3 protein: CATSPGAGASYNEQFF. Written as DNA, the CDR3 is TGTGCCACCAGCCCCGGGGCGGGGGCATCCTACAATGAGCAGTTCTTC.

This clonotype was recorded a few times. The J gene is TRBJ2-3, the V gene TRBV9; 8 bases line up with TRBD2. Trimming removed 3 bases from V and 5 bases from J; junction bases left unmatched: 8. CDR1 is SGDLS, CDR2 YYNGEE, per germline. This CDR3 spans 15 amino acids. CDR3 nucleotide sequence: TGTGCCAGCAGCGGACGGGGGGGCAGCGGAGATACGCAGTATTTT. It encodes CASSGRGGSGDTQYF. The full variable domain, completed using reference TRBV9 and TRBJ2-3, is DSGVTQTPKHLITATGQRVTLRCSPRSGDLSVYWYQQSLDQGLQFLIQYYNGEERAKGNILERFSAQQFPDLHSELNLSSLELGDSALYFCASSGRGGSGDTQYFGPGTRLTVL.

This clonotype was picked up many times. The gene calls are TRBV7-8 and TRBJ2-1, with D possibly matching TRBD2 (6 bases). V was clipped by 5 bases and J by 9 bases, with 11 bases between them. CDR1 and CDR2 (germline): SGHVS, FQNEAQ. The CDR3 has 12 amino acids. The CDR3 sequence: CASSPLAREQFF. The DNA for the CDR3 is TGTGCCAGCAGCCCTCTAGCGCGTGAGCAGTTCTTC.

This clonotype showed up just a few times. This rearrangement joins TRBV5-1 to TRBJ2-2; maybe TRBD2 (5 bases). This CDR3 is built from 15 residues. V lost 1 base, J lost 5 bases, and 12 bases lay in between. CDR1 and CDR2 from the germline V gene are SGHRS and YFSETQ. This chain's CDR3 is CASSLRTSATGELFF. The CDR3 nucleotides read TGCGCCAGCAGCTTGAGGACTTCTGCAACCGGGGAGCTGTTTTTT.

This clonotype was seen at least ten times. This chain uses TRBV20-1 with TRBJ2-3; possibly TRBD1 for D (5 bases). The V end lost 5 bases, the J end lost 0 bases, and 6 bases lay between the germline ends. The CDR3 is made up of 12 amino acids. The germline V gene has CDR1 DFQATT and CDR2 SNEGSKA (reference sequence). CDR3 residues: CSAWGSTDTQYF. The DNA of the CDR3 is TGCAGTGCTTGGGGCAGCACAGATACGCAGTATTTT.

This clonotype was seen many times. The rearrangement joins TRBV4-2 to TRBJ1-1; possibly TRBD1 for D (6 bases). Deletions cut 0 bases from V and 5 bases from J, with 19 bases between. Germline V CDR1 and CDR2: LGHNA, YNFKEQ. This CDR3 contains 17 residues. The CDR3: CASSQESGQLEGTEAFF. Here the CDR3 DNA reads TGTGCCAGCAGCCAAGAAAGTGGACAGCTCGAAGGGACTGAAGCTTTCTTT.

This clonotype occurred many times. The CDR3 DNA reads as TGCAGTGCTACTAGAGGGCATTCGAACACCGGGGAGCTGTTTTTT. It specifies CSATRGHSNTGELFF. This chain joins TRBV20-1 and TRBJ2-2, with TRBD2 as a possible D gene (5 bases). Deletions cut 4 bases from V and 0 bases from J, with 12 bases between. Germline loops: CDR1 DFQATT, CDR2 SNEGSKA (reference sequence). This CDR3 has 15 amino acids.

This clonotype occurred many times. CDR3 nucleotide sequence: TGTGCCAGCAAGCGGGGGGGCAATGAGCAGTTCTTC. It is translated as CASKRGGNEQFF. V and J are TRBV12-3 or TRBV12-4 and TRBJ2-1, with 10 bases identical to TRBD2. Germline trimming cut 7 bases from V and 6 bases from J; bases unmatched to any gene: 0. The CDR3 runs to 12 residues.

V gene TRBV4-2 combines with J gene TRBJ2-7; tentative D call: TRBD1 (6 bases). Trimming stripped 4 bases from V and 2 bases from J, with 12 bases between. This CDR3 is 14 amino acids long. The germline gives CDR1 LGHNA, CDR2 YNFKEQ. The CDR3 sequence is CASSPYRATYEQYF. The CDR3 DNA is TGTGCCAGCAGCCCCTACAGGGCTACCTACGAGCAGTACTTC.

The rearrangement links TRBV24-1 to TRBJ2-5, with D possibly TRBD1 on 5 matching bases. Germline assignment: CDR1 KGHDR and CDR2 SFDVKD. The CDR3 contains 13 residues. The V end lost 10 bases, the J end lost 5 bases, and 16 bases lay between the germline ends. The CDR3 DNA sequence: TGTGCCACGTCCTGGGGCTCGCGGGAGACCCAGTACTTC. This gives the protein CATSWGSRETQYF.

This clonotype was counted only a few times. The gene calls are TRBV5-1 and TRBJ2-7, with a possible D match to TRBD2 (6 bases). The CDR3 has 14 amino acids. Trimming cost V 4 bases and J 1 base, with 12 bases left between them. Looked up from germline, CDR1 is SGHRS and CDR2 is YFSETQ. The CDR3 sequence: CASSPLAASYEQYF. CDR3 sequence (DNA): TGCGCCAGCAGCCCCTTAGCGGCGTCCTACGAGCAGTACTTC. Drawing the rest from reference TRBV5-1 and TRBJ2-7, the complete variable domain is KAGVTQTPRYLIKTRGQQVTLSCSPISGHRSVSWYQQTPGQGLQFLFEYFSETQRNKGNFPGRFSGRQFSNSRSEMNVSTLELGDSALYLCASSPLAASYEQYFGPGTRLTVT.

This clonotype was counted only a few times. The chain has TRBV7-6 and TRBJ2-3; D is possibly TRBD2 (6 bases). Trimming cost V 5 bases and J 2 bases, with 14 bases left between them. Looked up from germline, CDR1 is SGHVS and CDR2 is FNYEAQ. This CDR3 region has 15 residues. The CDR3 nucleotides are TGTGCCAGCAGCCCGGGACTTTACACCACAGATACGCAGTATTTT. It encodes CASSPGLYTTDTQYF.

This clonotype has ten or more counts. The V and J genes are TRBV5-1 and TRBJ2-3, with TRBD2 as a possible D gene (7 bases). CDR3 length equals 14 residues. Trimming stripped 4 bases from V and 5 bases from J, with 14 bases between. The germline CDR1 and CDR2 sequences are SGHRS and YFSETQ. The CDR3 here is CASSRGGGQDTQYF. The CDR3 DNA follows: TGCGCCAGCAGCCGGGGCGGGGGACAAGATACGCAGTATTTT.